In this sample, the clone carrying this T cell receptor (beta chain) turned up many times. Its antigen is unidentified. Looked up from germline, CDR1 is LGHNA and CDR2 is YNFKEQ. The CDR3 contains 14 residues. V lost 8 bases, J lost 7 bases, and 11 bases stayed unmatched. This record comes from a study of T cells in Graves' hyperthyroidism and ophthalmopathy. Broader study findings: A model using 13 V-J features told ophthalmopathy apart from stable hyperthyroidism.

Graves' hyperthyroidism was deemed stable given no ophthalmopathy progression within 18 months. Patients having uncontrolled infection, another autoimmune disease, pregnancy or lactation were not included. RNA transcripts served as the template for amplifying TCR beta CDR3 regions. HTBI primers were the set used in a first-round RT-PCR of the TCR CDR3. TCRdb processed the multiplex PCR reads anew with MiXCR; each CDR3 protein has one entry. The sample carries around 200,000 distinct CDR3 sequences, over 15% recorded once. The chain links TRBV4-2 to TRBJ1-5, with TRBD1 matching over 7 bases. The source is a woman aged 50 to 60 with Graves' hyperthyroidism. Sequencing input: blood. The CDR3 sequence is CASGVQGLGQPQHF. CDR3 nucleotide sequence: TGTGCCAGCGGTGTACAGGGGCTTGGGCAGCCCCAGCATTTT.